The rows below give T cell receptor beta chains drawn from one sample of a study of blood T cell repertoires in COVID-19. Sequencing was performed with immunoSEQ multiplex PCR; in TCRdb, only in-frame clones are kept and a portion is missing. The sample contains around 130,000 clones, around 80% of which appear only once. The sample comprised PBMCs or T cells enriched from blood (not recorded which). The receptors shown here come from a man aged 35-49 years with acute COVID-19. Both conserved end residues are part of each CDR3. A D gene is named only where the DNA matches it firmly. A row's size may be missing; if present it is once, few, many or a size class.

V gene: TRBV6-6; J gene: TRBJ2-1; clone size: -; D gene: TRBD2; CDR3 protein: CASRRSGGVYNEQFF; CDR3 DNA: TGTGCCAGCAGGCGTAGCGGGGGGGTATACAATGAGCAGTTCTTC
V gene: TRBV19; J gene: TRBJ1-2; clone size: few; D gene: -; CDR3 protein: CASSIGGDSFYGYTF; CDR3 DNA: TGTGCCAGTAGTATAGGGGGGGACTCTTTCTATGGCTACACCTTC
V gene: TRBV5-8; J gene: TRBJ2-7; clone size: -; D gene: TRBD1; CDR3 protein: CASSQRRQGTYEQYF; CDR3 DNA: TGTGCCAGCAGCCAAAGACGACAGGGAACCTACGAGCAGTACTTC
V gene: TRBV5-1; J gene: TRBJ1-3; clone size: once; D gene: TRBD1; CDR3 protein: CASSVQGATGNTIYF; CDR3 DNA: TGCGCCAGCAGCGTACAGGGGGCTACGGGAAACACCATATATTTT
V gene: TRBV28; J gene: TRBJ2-3; clone size: -; D gene: TRBD1; CDR3 protein: CASSLGQGGDTQYF; CDR3 DNA: TGTGCCAGCAGTTTAGGACAGGGTGGAGATACGCAGTATTTT
V gene: TRBV2; J gene: TRBJ2-1; clone size: -; D gene: TRBD1; CDR3 protein: CASRTGQSSYNEQFF; CDR3 DNA: TGTGCCAGCAGGACGGGACAGAGCTCCTACAATGAGCAGTTCTTC
V gene: TRBV5-1; J gene: TRBJ2-1; clone size: -; D gene: TRBD2; CDR3 protein: CASSLYPRTSGNNEQFF; CDR3 DNA: TGCGCCAGCAGCCTCTACCCGCGGACTAGCGGCAACAATGAGCAGTTCTTC
V gene: TRBV2; J gene: TRBJ2-7; clone size: -; D gene: -; CDR3 protein: CASTDLIGRDTYEQYF; CDR3 DNA: TGTGCCAGCACTGATTTAATAGGACGGGATACCTACGAGCAGTACTTC
V gene: TRBV7-9; J gene: TRBJ1-4; clone size: -; D gene: TRBD1; CDR3 protein: CASSLVQGNEKLFF; CDR3 DNA: TGTGCCAGCAGCTTAGTACAGGGGAATGAAAAACTGTTTTTT
V gene: TRBV28; J gene: TRBJ2-7; clone size: -; D gene: TRBD2; CDR3 protein: CASQGWTSGISSYEQYF; CDR3 DNA: TGTGCCAGCCAGGGGTGGACTAGCGGCATTTCTTCCTACGAGCAGTACTTC
V gene: TRBV11-2; J gene: TRBJ1-3; clone size: -; D gene: -; CDR3 protein: CASSSSGTEGNTIYF; CDR3 DNA: TGTGCCAGCAGCTCTTCGGGGACTGAAGGAAACACCATATATTTT
V gene: TRBV5-1; J gene: TRBJ2-7; clone size: -; D gene: TRBD1; CDR3 protein: CASSMTGNYEQYF; CDR3 DNA: TGCGCCAGCTCCATGACAGGGAACTACGAGCAGTACTTC
V gene: TRBV7-8; J gene: TRBJ1-2; clone size: -; D gene: TRBD1; CDR3 protein: CASSLDRDREYGYTF; CDR3 DNA: TGTGCCAGCAGCTTAGACCGTGACAGGGAATATGGCTACACCTTC
V gene: TRBV29-1; J gene: TRBJ1-1; clone size: -; D gene: -; CDR3 protein: CSVGDNTEAFF; CDR3 DNA: TGCAGCGTGGGGGACAATACTGAAGCTTTCTTT
V gene: TRBV27; J gene: TRBJ2-5; clone size: -; D gene: TRBD1; CDR3 protein: CASSISGGGGETQYF; CDR3 DNA: TGTGCCAGCAGTATCTCAGGGGGCGGAGGAGAGACCCAGTACTTC
V gene: TRBV5-4; J gene: TRBJ2-7; clone size: once; D gene: TRBD2; CDR3 protein: CASSLGLAGISYEQYF; CDR3 DNA: TGTGCCAGCAGCTTGGGACTAGCGGGAATCTCCTACGAGCAGTACTTC
V gene: TRBV20-1; J gene: TRBJ2-5; clone size: -; D gene: -; CDR3 protein: CSARDLKTQYF; CDR3 DNA: TGCAGTGCTAGAGATCTAAAGACCCAGTACTTC
V gene: TRBV27; J gene: TRBJ1-1; clone size: -; D gene: -; CDR3 protein: CASSLSATAEAFF; CDR3 DNA: TGTGCCAGCAGTTTGAGTGCTACGGCTGAAGCTTTCTTT
V gene: TRBV5-6; J gene: TRBJ1-2; clone size: once; D gene: TRBD1; CDR3 protein: CASSPGQGRVYGYTF; CDR3 DNA: TGTGCCAGCAGCCCGGGACAGGGAAGGGTCTATGGCTACACCTTC
V gene: TRBV28; J gene: TRBJ2-7; clone size: -; D gene: -; CDR3 protein: CASTAPTTGNEQYF; CDR3 DNA: TGTGCCAGCACCGCCCCCACCACAGGGAACGAGCAGTACTTC
V gene: TRBV5-5; J gene: TRBJ2-2; clone size: -; D gene: TRBD2; CDR3 protein: CASSFVAGGNTGELFF; CDR3 DNA: TGTGCCAGCAGCTTCGTCGCGGGAGGGAACACCGGGGAGCTGTTTTTT
V gene: TRBV6-1; J gene: TRBJ1-2; clone size: -; D gene: TRBD1; CDR3 protein: CASSDLTGGVGGYTF; CDR3 DNA: TGTGCCAGCAGTGACCTTACAGGGGGAGTGGGAGGCTACACCTTC
V gene: TRBV3-1/TRBV3-2; J gene: TRBJ2-7; clone size: few; D gene: TRBD1; CDR3 protein: CASSRGQEAGQYF; CDR3 DNA: TGTGCCAGCAGCCGGGGACAGGAAGCGGGGCAGTACTTC
V gene: TRBV7-8; J gene: TRBJ2-5; clone size: -; D gene: -; CDR3 protein: CASSPPGDLKTQYF; CDR3 DNA: TGTGCCAGCAGTCCTCCAGGGGATCTCAAGACCCAGTACTTC
V gene: TRBV19; J gene: TRBJ1-2; clone size: few; D gene: TRBD1; CDR3 protein: CASNSEGATDYGYTF; CDR3 DNA: TGTGCCAGTAATTCGGAGGGGGCGACGGACTATGGCTACACCTTC
V gene: TRBV6-5; J gene: TRBJ2-7; clone size: -; D gene: -; CDR3 protein: CASSYQGPNSYEQYF; CDR3 DNA: TGTGCCAGCAGTTACCAGGGCCCCAATTCCTACGAGCAGTACTTC
V gene: TRBV10-3; J gene: TRBJ1-3; clone size: -; D gene: -; CDR3 protein: CAISESEIGNTIYF; CDR3 DNA: TGTGCCATCAGTGAGTCCGAGATTGGAAACACCATATATTTT
V gene: TRBV19; J gene: TRBJ2-7; clone size: -; D gene: -; CDR3 protein: CASSIEGAGTTYEQYF; CDR3 DNA: TGTGCCAGTAGTATAGAGGGGGCAGGGACGACCTACGAGCAGTACTTC
V gene: TRBV28; J gene: TRBJ1-2; clone size: -; D gene: -; CDR3 protein: CASTKSPTANYGYTF; CDR3 DNA: TGTGCCAGCACCAAGTCCCCGACAGCTAACTATGGCTACACCTTC
V gene: TRBV7-2; J gene: TRBJ2-7; clone size: -; D gene: TRBD2; CDR3 protein: CASSLLAGGRYEQYF; CDR3 DNA: TGTGCCAGCAGCCTACTAGCGGGAGGGCGCTACGAGCAGTACTTC
V gene: TRBV7-9; J gene: TRBJ2-7; clone size: -; D gene: TRBD2; CDR3 protein: CASSFRTRPYEQYF; CDR3 DNA: TGTGCCAGCAGCTTTAGGACTAGGCCCTACGAGCAGTACTTC
V gene: TRBV12-3/TRBV12-4; J gene: TRBJ1-2; clone size: once; D gene: -; CDR3 protein: CASSPIFGVGYTF; CDR3 DNA: TGTGCCAGCAGTCCAATATTCGGGGTTGGCTACACCTTC
V gene: TRBV7-2; J gene: TRBJ2-2; clone size: -; D gene: TRBD2; CDR3 protein: CASSLGASGGGELFF; CDR3 DNA: TGTGCCAGCAGCTTAGGGGCTAGCGGGGGCGGCGAGCTGTTTTTT
V gene: TRBV7-9; J gene: TRBJ1-3; clone size: -; D gene: -; CDR3 protein: CASSLRGSGNTIYF; CDR3 DNA: TGTGCCAGCAGCTTAAGAGGGTCTGGAAACACCATATATTTT
V gene: TRBV6-5; J gene: TRBJ1-1; clone size: -; D gene: -; CDR3 protein: CASSYSKGAFEAFF; CDR3 DNA: TGTGCCAGCAGTTACTCGAAAGGGGCATTTGAAGCTTTCTTT
V gene: TRBV6-5; J gene: TRBJ2-7; clone size: -; D gene: TRBD1; CDR3 protein: CASSYTGGRQYF; CDR3 DNA: TGTGCCAGCAGTTATACAGGGGGAAGGCAGTACTTC
V gene: TRBV7-8; J gene: TRBJ2-1; clone size: -; D gene: -; CDR3 protein: CASSLGVGSYNEQFF; CDR3 DNA: TGTGCCAGCAGCTTGGGAGTGGGTTCCTACAATGAGCAGTTCTTC
V gene: TRBV29-1; J gene: TRBJ1-2; clone size: few; D gene: TRBD1; CDR3 protein: CSVMTGGDGYTF; CDR3 DNA: TGCAGCGTTATGACAGGGGGCGATGGCTACACCTTC
V gene: TRBV11-2; J gene: TRBJ2-1; clone size: -; D gene: -; CDR3 protein: CASSLELRTGGRNNEQFF; CDR3 DNA: TGTGCCAGCAGCTTAGAATTACGAACGGGGGGCCGGAACAATGAGCAGTTCTTC
V gene: TRBV29-1; J gene: TRBJ1-1; clone size: once; D gene: TRBD1; CDR3 protein: CSVDHRDRGVTEAFF; CDR3 DNA: TGCAGCGTGGACCACCGGGACAGGGGAGTCACTGAAGCTTTCTTT
V gene: TRBV2; J gene: TRBJ1-4; clone size: -; D gene: TRBD1; CDR3 protein: CASSSQGARTNEKLFF; CDR3 DNA: TGTGCCAGCAGTTCACAGGGGGCGAGGACTAATGAAAAACTGTTTTTT
V gene: TRBV15; J gene: TRBJ2-3; clone size: -; D gene: -; CDR3 protein: CATSTRTDTQYF; CDR3 DNA: TGTGCCACCAGTACTCGTACAGATACGCAGTATTTT
V gene: TRBV15; J gene: TRBJ1-5; clone size: -; D gene: -; CDR3 protein: CATSRDRGPGQPQHF; CDR3 DNA: TGTGCCACCAGCAGAGATAGGGGTCCGGGTCAGCCCCAGCATTTT
V gene: TRBV10-3; J gene: TRBJ2-7; clone size: once; D gene: TRBD1; CDR3 protein: CAIGATGTGYEQYF; CDR3 DNA: TGTGCCATCGGGGCCACCGGGACAGGATACGAGCAGTACTTC
V gene: TRBV5-5; J gene: TRBJ1-5; clone size: -; D gene: TRBD1; CDR3 protein: CASSLETGVLPQHF; CDR3 DNA: TGTGCCAGCAGCTTGGAGACAGGGGTGCTGCCCCAGCATTTT
V gene: TRBV4-2; J gene: TRBJ2-2; clone size: -; D gene: TRBD2; CDR3 protein: CASSQSGSGWGGELFF; CDR3 DNA: TGTGCCAGCAGCCAGAGTGGTAGCGGGTGGGGAGGGGAGCTGTTTTTT
V gene: TRBV3-1/TRBV3-2; J gene: TRBJ1-5; clone size: few; D gene: -; CDR3 protein: CASSQVEDSAQHF; CDR3 DNA: TGTGCCAGCAGCCAAGTAGAGGACAGCGCCCAGCATTTT
V gene: TRBV6-5; J gene: TRBJ1-3; clone size: -; D gene: -; CDR3 protein: CASKEGIAGNTIYF; CDR3 DNA: TGTGCCAGCAAGGAGGGGATCGCTGGAAACACCATATATTTT
V gene: TRBV3-1/TRBV3-2; J gene: TRBJ2-1; clone size: -; D gene: TRBD2; CDR3 protein: CASRLLAGKRNEQFF; CDR3 DNA: TGTGCCAGCAGGCTTCTAGCGGGAAAGAGGAATGAGCAGTTCTTC
V gene: TRBV6-4; J gene: TRBJ1-5; clone size: -; D gene: TRBD1; CDR3 protein: CASSETGGGNQPQHF; CDR3 DNA: TGTGCCAGCAGCGAAACAGGGGGCGGCAATCAGCCCCAGCATTTT
V gene: TRBV19; J gene: TRBJ1-2; clone size: -; D gene: -; CDR3 protein: CASSPPLADTASYGYTF; CDR3 DNA: TGTGCCAGTAGTCCCCCCCTCGCGGACACCGCTAGCTATGGCTACACCTTC
V gene: TRBV3-1/TRBV3-2; J gene: TRBJ2-5; clone size: -; D gene: TRBD2; CDR3 protein: CASIEGVTSGDQETQYF; CDR3 DNA: TGTGCCAGCATCGAAGGGGTGACTAGCGGGGACCAAGAGACCCAGTACTTC
V gene: TRBV28; J gene: TRBJ2-1; clone size: -; D gene: TRBD1; CDR3 protein: CASSFLTRDRERYFYNEQFF; CDR3 DNA: TGTGCCAGCAGTTTTCTCACAAGGGACAGGGAACGGTATTTTTACAATGAGCAGTTCTTC
V gene: TRBV19; J gene: TRBJ1-5; clone size: -; D gene: -; CDR3 protein: CASENSLNQPQHF; CDR3 DNA: TGTGCCAGCGAAAACAGTCTGAATCAGCCCCAGCATTTT